This T cell receptor beta chain was identified in a study of OX40 agonist ivuxolimab in advanced cancers. Background on the study: In this trial design, patients received ivuxolimab intravenously at 0.01 to 10 mg/kg every 2 weeks.

Measured with immunoSEQ multiplex PCR; TCRdb has only the in-frame clones, and not every one. The table records nearly 70,000 clones, roughly 83% of them present only once. The receptor's source is an adult with an advanced solid tumor such as melanoma, head and neck, liver or kidney cancer. The starting material was CD4+ or CD8+ T cells sorted from blood, obtained in a trial of the OX40 agonist ivuxolimab.

Here the CDR3 reads CASSQLTGISGNTIYF. The DNA for the CDR3 is TGTGCCAGCAGCCAACTGACAGGGATCTCTGGAAACACCATATATTTT. The V gene is TRBV7-9, the J gene TRBJ1-3, with 7 bases that match TRBD1. The CDR3 consists of 16 residues. The V and J ends lost 5 bases and 0 bases, in that order; junction bases with no gene match: 7. Germline V gene lookup returns CDR1 SEHNR and CDR2 FQNEAQ (reference sequence).